Below, 30 T cell receptor beta chains from the same sample are listed, as sequenced in a study of T cell responses to AZD1222 COVID-19 vaccine. Assay used: immunoSEQ multiplex PCR; TCRdb lists only in-frame clones, some missing. In the table there are 120,000 to 150,000 clones, around nine tenths of which are singletons. The input for sequencing was peripheral blood, taken on day 0 of AZD1222 vaccination. These receptor sequences come from an adult in good health.

CDR3: CAWSVRGTEAFF. The CDR3 DNA reads as TGTGCCTGGAGTGTACGGGGGACTGAAGCTTTCTTT. The chain is built from TRBV30 and TRBJ1-1; D is possibly TRBD1 (5 bases). The CDR3 length is 12 residues. V gave up 0 bases and J gave up 5 bases, with 7 bases separating them. Germline V gene sequence: CDR1 GTSNPN, CDR2 SVGIG (reference sequence).

CDR3 sequence (DNA): TGTGCCAGCAGTTACGACGGGACAGGGGTTCCAGATACGCAGTATTTT. Its translation is CASSYDGTGVPDTQYF. The rearrangement joins TRBV6-2 or TRBV6-3 to TRBJ2-3, with 10 bases identical to TRBD1. J was trimmed by 4 bases and V by 2 bases; bases with no gene match: 6. Per germline, CDR1 MNHEY and CDR2 SVGEGT. The CDR3 covers 16 residues.

The chain combines TRBV19 with TRBJ1-1, with 11 nucleotides matching TRBD1. The germline V gene encodes CDR1 LNHDA and CDR2 SQIVND (reference sequence). Trimming cost V 3 bases and J 5 bases; bases outside gene matches: 8. The CDR3 has 16 amino acids. The CDR3 bases are TGTGCCAGTAGTATGATAGGGACAGGGGGATCGACTGAAGCTTTCTTT. This encodes CASSMIGTGGSTEAFF.

This clone has a handful of counts. J is TRBJ1-5 and V is TRBV19, with D maybe TRBD1 (5 bases). From germline, CDR1 is LNHDA and CDR2 SQIVND (reference sequence). This CDR3 is built from 16 residues. V shed 3 bases and J shed 6 bases, with 18 bases lying between them. The CDR3 DNA sequence: TGTGCCAGTAGTATTGGTCCGGGGCGGATTCGTCAGCCCCAGCATTTT. It yields the protein CASSIGPGRIRQPQHF.

The rearrangement joins TRBV28 to TRBJ1-5; D unresolved. The CDR3 loop spans 13 amino acids. The germline V and J ends were trimmed by 3 bases and 7 bases, with 10 bases remaining between them. Looked up from germline, CDR1 is MDHEN and CDR2 is SYDVKM. The CDR3 is CASSLTNGQPQHF. The CDR3 DNA sequence: TGTGCCAGCAGTTTGACGAATGGGCAGCCCCAGCATTTT.

The V call is TRBV2, the J call TRBJ1-5; no clear D. Germline V gene sequence: CDR1 SNHLY, CDR2 FYNNEI. The germline V and J ends were trimmed by 4 bases and 4 bases, with 8 bases remaining between them. The CDR3 is 13 residues long. CDR3 nucleotides: TGTGCCAGCAGTGGCGGGGTTAATCAGCCCCAGCATTTT. The encoded protein is CASSGGVNQPQHF.

This chain uses TRBV7-9 with TRBJ2-7; 8 bases agree with TRBD2. The CDR3 sequence is 14 residues long. J gave up 6 bases and V 7 bases, and 11 bases lay outside the gene matches. CDR1 is SEHNR, CDR2 FQNEAQ, per germline (reference sequence). The CDR3 sequence: CASTRGGSPGEQYF. As DNA, the CDR3 is TGTGCCAGCACCCGGGGGGGGTCCCCCGGCGAGCAGTACTTC. Based on the CDR3 plus reference TRBV7-9 and TRBJ2-7, the full variable domain is DTGVSQNPRHKITKRGQNVTFRCDPISEHNRLYWYRQTLGQGPEFLTYFQNEAQLEKSRLLSDRFSAERPKGSFSTLEIQRTEQGDSAMYLCASTRGGSPGEQYFGPGTRLTVT.

Only a few counts were recorded for this clone. The chain couples TRBV28 to TRBJ2-7; weak D call: TRBD2 (6 bases). The ends were cut back, 6 bases at V and 7 bases at J, with 13 bases in the middle. Germline V lookup: CDR1 MDHEN, CDR2 SYDVKM. The CDR3 loop spans 12 amino acids. The CDR3 here is CASSPDGGEQYF. In DNA form, the CDR3 reads TGTGCCAGCAGCCCCGATGGAGGGGAGCAGTACTTC. Filled out from reference TRBV28 and TRBJ2-7, the complete variable domain reads DVKVTQSSRYLVKRTGEKVFLECVQDMDHENMFWYRQDPGLGLRLIYFSYDVKMKEKGDIPEGYSVSREKKERFSLILESASTNQTSMYLCASSPDGGEQYFGPGTRLTVT.

The chain couples TRBV7-8 to TRBJ1-4; D ambiguous. CDR3 length: 16 amino acids. Germline loops: CDR1 SGHVS, CDR2 FQNEAQ. V lost 1 base and J 7 bases, leaving 16 bases between the germline ends. CDR3: CASSLGLNHGSEKLFF. The CDR3 nucleotides read TGTGCCAGCAGCTTAGGACTCAACCATGGGAGTGAAAAACTGTTTTTT. Drawing the rest from reference TRBV7-8 and TRBJ1-4, the complete variable domain is GAGVSQSPRYKVAKRGQDVALRCDPISGHVSLFWYQQALGQGPEFLTYFQNEAQLDKSGLPSDRFFAERPEGSVSTLKIQRTQQEDSAVYLCASSLGLNHGSEKLFFGSGTQLSVL.

Here the CDR3 DNA reads TGTGCCAGCAGCTCTGGACTAGGTGCCAATGAGCAGTTCTTC. Its translation: CASSSGLGANEQFF. V and J are TRBV7-8 and TRBJ2-1, with 7 bases identical to TRBD2. The CDR3 is made up of 14 amino acids. CDR1 is SGHVS and CDR2 is FQNEAQ in the germline V gene. Trimming removed 4 bases from V and 6 bases from J; junction bases left unmatched: 6.

V gene TRBV28 combines with J gene TRBJ2-2; D might be TRBD2 (5 bases). Germline CDR1 reads MDHEN; CDR2 reads SYDVKM. V was shortened by 7 bases and J by 3 bases, with 15 bases between the two germline ends. The CDR3 loop spans 15 amino acids. CDR3 DNA: TGTGCCAGCATCCCTGCACTAGGCGACACCGGGGAGCTGTTTTTT. Its translation is CASIPALGDTGELFF.

The chain uses TRBV14 and TRBJ2-7; unclear D gene. Germline CDR1 and CDR2: SGHDN and FVKESK. Trimming left V 3 bases short and J 4 bases short, with 10 bases between. The CDR3 runs to 13 residues. The CDR3 is CASSQGIGYEQYF. CDR3 nucleotides: TGTGCCAGCAGCCAGGGGATCGGGTACGAGCAGTACTTC.

The chain recombines TRBV16 with TRBJ1-2; D remains unclear. Germline CDR1 KGHSY, CDR2 FQNENV. V was pared by 4 bases and J by 2 bases, with 11 bases between. The length of the CDR3 is 14 residues. CDR3 nucleotides: TGTGCCAGCAGCCCTCGGACGGTGAACTATGGCTACACCTTC. This encodes CASSPRTVNYGYTF.

This clone was observed a single time. The chain is built from TRBV6-5 and TRBJ2-7; TRBD1 might be the D (5 bases). Looked up from germline, CDR1 is MNHEY and CDR2 is SVGAGI. The CDR3 runs 13 residues. V was clipped by 11 bases and J by 0 bases, with 14 bases between them. CDR3 in DNA: TGTGCCGCCCAGGGTCTCGGCTCCTACGAGCAGTACTTC. This encodes CAAQGLGSYEQYF.

The count of this clone is one. The chain is built from TRBV11-1 and TRBJ2-2; no reliable D call. The V end lost 6 bases, the J end lost 4 bases, and 12 bases lay between the germline ends. The CDR3 runs 14 residues. The germline V gene encodes CDR1 SGHAT and CDR2 FQDESV (reference sequence). The CDR3, as DNA: TGTGCCAGCAGTTGTACCGCCTCCACCGGGGAGCTGTTTTTT. This encodes CASSCTASTGELFF.

The genes are TRBV6-1 and TRBJ2-7, with a tentative D call TRBD1 (6 bases). Trimming pared 3 bases from V and 5 bases from J, leaving 17 bases between. This CDR3 has 15 residues. Germline V gene sequence: CDR1 MNHNS, CDR2 SASEGT. This CDR3 is CASSDRDILRDEQYF. The CDR3 DNA follows: TGTGCCAGCAGTGACCGGGACATCTTAAGGGACGAGCAGTACTTC.

The chain links TRBV6-2 or TRBV6-3 to TRBJ2-5; a weak D match, TRBD2 (6 bases). V dropped 2 bases and J dropped 1 base, with 11 bases sitting between them. The germline V gene has CDR1 MNHEY and CDR2 SVGEGT. This CDR3 has 15 amino acids. In DNA form, the CDR3 reads TGTGCCAGCAGTTACCCCATGGGGGGCCAAGAGACCCAGTACTTC. This gives the protein CASSYPMGGQETQYF.

The J gene is TRBJ2-7, the V gene TRBV12-3 or TRBV12-4; no clear D gene. V was trimmed by 11 bases and J by 4 bases, leaving 18 bases between them. The CDR3 has 13 residues. The CDR3 DNA reads TGTGCCTCTACCCCGCGGCAACCTTACGAGCAGTACTTC. Protein product: CASTPRQPYEQYF.

This clone appeared once. The CDR3, as DNA: TGTGCCAGCAGCCCCATGGGGATGAGTAATTCACCCCTCCACTTT. Its protein is CASSPMGMSNSPLHF. V is TRBV7-9 and J is TRBJ1-6; D is ambiguous. V lost 5 bases to trimming and J lost 6 bases, with 14 bases between them. The CDR3 is 15 amino acids. CDR1 SEHNR and CDR2 FQNEAQ come from the germline V gene (reference sequence).

The V gene is TRBV27, the J gene TRBJ1-2; TRBD1 is a possible D gene (6 bases). This CDR3 is 14 amino acids long. CDR1 and CDR2 from the germline V gene are MNHEY and SMNVEV (reference sequence). Trimming removed 3 bases from V and 6 bases from J, with 14 bases in between. The CDR3 region has the DNA TGTGCCAGCAGTTTTTACGGACAGAGGAATGGCTACACCTTC. Amino acid sequence: CASSFYGQRNGYTF.

The genes are TRBV7-8 and TRBJ1-2; 7 bases match TRBD1. Germline assignment: CDR1 SGHVS and CDR2 FQNEAQ. Unmatched junction bases numbered 7, after V lost 8 bases and J lost 1 base. CDR3 length equals 14 residues. The CDR3 region is CASAGTANNYGYTF. Written as DNA, the CDR3 is TGTGCCAGCGCGGGGACAGCAAATAACTATGGCTACACCTTC.

The chain has TRBV28 and TRBJ2-5; 8 nucleotides match TRBD1. J gave up 5 bases and V 6 bases, and 11 bases lay outside the gene matches. Germline V CDR1 and CDR2: MDHEN, SYDVKM. There are 15 residues in the CDR3. For the CDR3, the DNA is TGTGCCAGCAGCCCGGGACAGGCAGCTTGGGAGACCCAGTACTTC. Translation: CASSPGQAAWETQYF. The full variable domain, in which reference TRBV28 and TRBJ2-5 provide the parts outside the CDR3, is DVKVTQSSRYLVKRTGEKVFLECVQDMDHENMFWYRQDPGLGLRLIYFSYDVKMKEKGDIPEGYSVSREKKERFSLILESASTNQTSMYLCASSPGQAAWETQYFGPGTRLLVL.

This chain joins TRBV6-5 and TRBJ2-7; TRBD1 matches 9 bases. Per the germline V gene, CDR1 is MNHEY and CDR2 is SVGAGI. CDR3 length equals 15 residues. V lost 6 bases, J lost 6 bases, and 12 bases stayed unmatched. Here the CDR3 reads CASREGTGRVGEQYF. The CDR3 DNA reads TGTGCCAGCAGGGAGGGGACAGGGCGAGTCGGCGAGCAGTACTTC.

The rearrangement uses TRBV11-2 and TRBJ1-1; 11 positions match TRBD1. V gave up 5 bases and J gave up 5 bases; unmatched junction bases: 7. Germline CDR1 reads SGHAT; CDR2 reads FQNNGV. The CDR3 is 15 amino acids. Here the CDR3 reads CASSKAGTGGTEAFF. The CDR3 region has the DNA TGTGCCAGCAGCAAAGCCGGGACAGGGGGAACTGAAGCTTTCTTT.

The J gene is TRBJ2-1, the V gene TRBV20-1; D might be TRBD1 (5 bases). The germline CDR1 and CDR2 sequences are DFQATT and SNEGSKA (reference sequence). Trimming pared 3 bases from V and 9 bases from J, leaving 21 bases between. The CDR3 contains 15 residues. The CDR3 here is CSASLPFLGRREQFF. CDR3 DNA sequence: TGCAGTGCTAGTTTGCCCTTTTTGGGGCGACGTGAGCAGTTCTTC.

The genes are TRBV11-2 and TRBJ2-3, with 10 bases identical to TRBD2. This CDR3 is 18 amino acids long. Germline V gene lookup returns CDR1 SGHAT and CDR2 FQNNGV. V lost 3 bases, J lost 7 bases, and 16 bases stayed unmatched. In nucleotides, the CDR3 is TGTGCCAGCAGCTTGGGGTCAGCCGGGACTAGCGCTACCAATACGCAGTATTTT. Protein: CASSLGSAGTSATNTQYF. The variable domain in full, completed from reference TRBV11-2 and TRBJ2-3, reads EAGVAQSPRYKIIEKRQSVAFWCNPISGHATLYWYQQILGQGPKLLIQFQNNGVVDDSQLPKDRFSAERLKGVDSTLKIQPAKLEDSAVYLCASSLGSAGTSATNTQYFGPGTRLTVL.

The chain couples TRBV14 to TRBJ1-3; D is ambiguous. Deletions cut 1 base from V and 0 bases from J, with 10 bases between. CDR1 is SGHDN, CDR2 FVKESK, per germline. The CDR3 spans 16 residues. The CDR3 DNA reads as TGTGCCAGCAGCCAAGTTACGGGGTTCTCTGGAAACACCATATATTTT. Its protein is CASSQVTGFSGNTIYF.

This chain links TRBV27 with TRBJ2-7; perhaps TRBD1 as D (6 bases). V lost 4 bases, J lost 3 bases, and 13 bases lay in between. In germline, CDR1 is MNHEY, CDR2 SMNVEV (reference sequence). This CDR3 region has 14 residues. CDR3 in DNA: TGTGCCAGCAGTTCCGGGACATCAGTCTACGAGCAGTACTTC. Translation gives CASSSGTSVYEQYF.

The genes are TRBV19 and TRBJ2-2; D gene unclear. Trimming removed 4 bases from V and 3 bases from J, with 21 bases in between. The CDR3 contains 18 residues. Germline loops: CDR1 LNHDA, CDR2 SQIVND (reference sequence). CDR3 bases: TGTGCCAGTAGTAGAAACCGGCGGACGGCTTACTACACCGGGGAGCTGTTTTTT. The encoded protein is CASSRNRRTAYYTGELFF. The full variable domain, completed using reference TRBV19 and TRBJ2-2, is DGGITQSPKYLFRKEGQNVTLSCEQNLNHDAMYWYRQDPGQGLRLIYYSQIVNDFQKGDIAEGYSVSREKKESFPLTVTSAQKNPTAFYLCASSRNRRTAYYTGELFFGEGSRLTVL.

This clone appeared once. J is TRBJ2-5 and V is TRBV11-2; the D gene is possibly TRBD2 (5 bases). This CDR3 region has 13 residues. Germline V gene lookup returns CDR1 SGHAT and CDR2 FQNNGV. Trimming shortened V by 4 bases and J by 5 bases, and 11 bases separated the two germline ends. The CDR3 DNA is TGTGCCAGCAGCTCCGCGGGCGCCGAGACCCAGTACTTC. The encoded protein is CASSSAGAETQYF.